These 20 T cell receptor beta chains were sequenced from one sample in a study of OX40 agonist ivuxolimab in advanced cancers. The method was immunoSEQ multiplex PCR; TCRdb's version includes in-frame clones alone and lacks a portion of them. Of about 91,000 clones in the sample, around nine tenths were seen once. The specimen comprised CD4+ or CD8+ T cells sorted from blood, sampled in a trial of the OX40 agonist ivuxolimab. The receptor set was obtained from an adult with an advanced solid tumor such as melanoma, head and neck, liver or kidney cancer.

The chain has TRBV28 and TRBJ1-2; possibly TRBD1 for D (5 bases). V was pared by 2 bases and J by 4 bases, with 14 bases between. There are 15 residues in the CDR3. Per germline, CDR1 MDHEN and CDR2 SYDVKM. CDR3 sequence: CASSLKWARGYGYTF. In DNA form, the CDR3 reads TGTGCCAGCAGTTTAAAGTGGGCGAGGGGCTATGGCTACACCTTC.

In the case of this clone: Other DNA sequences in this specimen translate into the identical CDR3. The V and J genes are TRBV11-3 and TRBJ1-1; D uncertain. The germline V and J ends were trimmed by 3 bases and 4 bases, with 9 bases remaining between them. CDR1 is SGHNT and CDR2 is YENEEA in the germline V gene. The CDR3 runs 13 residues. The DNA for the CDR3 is TGTGCCAGCAGCTTGGAACCGGGCACTGAAGCTTTCTTT. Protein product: CASSLEPGTEAFF.

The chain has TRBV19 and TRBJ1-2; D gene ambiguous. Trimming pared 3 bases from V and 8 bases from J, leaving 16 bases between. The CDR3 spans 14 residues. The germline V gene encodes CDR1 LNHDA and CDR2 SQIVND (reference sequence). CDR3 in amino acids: CASSITVPVRGYTF. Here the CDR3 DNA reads TGTGCCAGTAGTATCACGGTCCCGGTTCGAGGCTACACCTTC.

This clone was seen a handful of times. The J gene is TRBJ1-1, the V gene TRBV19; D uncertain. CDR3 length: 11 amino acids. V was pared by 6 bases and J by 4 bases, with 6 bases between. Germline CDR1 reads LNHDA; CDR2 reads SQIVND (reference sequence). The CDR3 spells CASRRSTEAFF. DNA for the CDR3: TGTGCCAGTAGACGAAGCACTGAAGCTTTCTTT. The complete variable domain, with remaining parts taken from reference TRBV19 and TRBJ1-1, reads DGGITQSPKYLFRKEGQNVTLSCEQNLNHDAMYWYRQDPGQGLRLIYYSQIVNDFQKGDIAEGYSVSREKKESFPLTVTSAQKNPTAFYLCASRRSTEAFFGQGTRLTVV.

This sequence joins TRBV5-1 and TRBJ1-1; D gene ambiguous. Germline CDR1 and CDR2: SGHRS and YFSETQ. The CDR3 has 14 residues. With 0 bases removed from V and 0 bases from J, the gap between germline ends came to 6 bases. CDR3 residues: CASSLAGMNTEAFF. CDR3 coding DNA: TGCGCCAGCAGCTTGGCCGGGATGAACACTGAAGCTTTCTTT.

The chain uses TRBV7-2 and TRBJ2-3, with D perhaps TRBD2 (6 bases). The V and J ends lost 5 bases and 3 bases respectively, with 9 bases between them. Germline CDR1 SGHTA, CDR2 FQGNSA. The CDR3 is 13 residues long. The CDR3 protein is CASSPGGTDTQYF. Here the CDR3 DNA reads TGTGCCAGCAGCCCCGGGGGTACAGATACGCAGTATTTT.

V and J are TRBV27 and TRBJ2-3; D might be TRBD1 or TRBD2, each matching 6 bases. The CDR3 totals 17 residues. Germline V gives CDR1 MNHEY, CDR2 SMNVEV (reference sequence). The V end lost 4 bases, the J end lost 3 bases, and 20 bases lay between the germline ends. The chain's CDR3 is CASSSVSGAVGTDTQYF. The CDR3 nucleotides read TGTGCCAGCAGTTCCGTCTCGGGGGCTGTGGGGACAGATACGCAGTATTTT.

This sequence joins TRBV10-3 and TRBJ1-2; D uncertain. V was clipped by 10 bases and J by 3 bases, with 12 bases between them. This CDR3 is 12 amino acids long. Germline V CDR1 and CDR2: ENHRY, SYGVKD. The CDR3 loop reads CATSGSDYGYTF. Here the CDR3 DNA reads TGTGCCACCTCAGGCTCTGACTATGGCTACACCTTC.

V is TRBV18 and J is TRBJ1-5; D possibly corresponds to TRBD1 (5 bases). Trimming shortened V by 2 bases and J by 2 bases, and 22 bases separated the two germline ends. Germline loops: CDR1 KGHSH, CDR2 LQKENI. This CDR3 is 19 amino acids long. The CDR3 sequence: CASSPDPWPAREGNQPQHF. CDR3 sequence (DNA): TGTGCCAGCTCACCAGATCCCTGGCCAGCCAGGGAGGGCAATCAGCCCCAGCATTTT.

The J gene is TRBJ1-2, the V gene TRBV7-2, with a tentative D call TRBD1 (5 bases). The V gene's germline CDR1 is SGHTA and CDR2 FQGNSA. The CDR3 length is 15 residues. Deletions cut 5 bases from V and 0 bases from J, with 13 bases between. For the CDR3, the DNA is TGTGCCAGCAGCCCCACAGGAGCAACTAACTATGGCTACACCTTC. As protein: CASSPTGATNYGYTF.

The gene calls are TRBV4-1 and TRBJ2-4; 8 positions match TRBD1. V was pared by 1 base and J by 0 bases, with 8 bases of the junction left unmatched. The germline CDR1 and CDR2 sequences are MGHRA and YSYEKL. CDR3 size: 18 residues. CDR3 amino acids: CASSQGQGAIKAKNIQYF. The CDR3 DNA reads TGCGCCAGCAGCCAAGGTCAGGGGGCAATAAAAGCCAAAAACATTCAGTACTTC.

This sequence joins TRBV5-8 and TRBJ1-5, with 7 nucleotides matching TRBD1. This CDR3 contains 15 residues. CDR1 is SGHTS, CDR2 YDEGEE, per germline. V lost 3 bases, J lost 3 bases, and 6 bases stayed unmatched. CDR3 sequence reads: CASSSLTGFNQPQHF. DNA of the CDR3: TGTGCCAGCAGCTCGTTGACAGGGTTCAATCAGCCCCAGCATTTT.

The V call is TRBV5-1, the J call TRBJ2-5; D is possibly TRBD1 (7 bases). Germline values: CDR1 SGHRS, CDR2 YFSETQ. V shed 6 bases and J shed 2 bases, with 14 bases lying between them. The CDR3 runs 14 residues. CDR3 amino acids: CASTRGDGQETQYF. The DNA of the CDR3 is TGCGCCAGCACCAGGGGGGACGGTCAAGAGACCCAGTACTTC.

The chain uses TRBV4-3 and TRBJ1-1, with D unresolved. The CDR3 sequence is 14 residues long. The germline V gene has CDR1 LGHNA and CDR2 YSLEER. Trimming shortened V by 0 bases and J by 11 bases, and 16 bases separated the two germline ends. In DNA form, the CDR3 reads TGCGCCAGCAGCCAAGATCGAGCGTGGCAAGAGGCTTTCTTT. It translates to CASSQDRAWQEAFF.

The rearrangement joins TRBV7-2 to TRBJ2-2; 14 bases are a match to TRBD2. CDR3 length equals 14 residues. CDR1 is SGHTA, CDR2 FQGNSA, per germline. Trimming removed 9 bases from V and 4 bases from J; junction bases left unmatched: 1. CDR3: CARTSGGATGELFF. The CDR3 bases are TGTGCCAGGACTAGCGGGGGGGCCACCGGGGAGCTGTTTTTT.

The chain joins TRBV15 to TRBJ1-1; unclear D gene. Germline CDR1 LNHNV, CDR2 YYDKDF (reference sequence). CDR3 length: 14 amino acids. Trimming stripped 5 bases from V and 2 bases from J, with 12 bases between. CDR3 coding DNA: TGTGCCACCAGCCCGGGTTTGGGTAACACTGAAGCTTTCTTT. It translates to CATSPGLGNTEAFF. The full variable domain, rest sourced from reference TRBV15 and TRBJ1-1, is DAMVIQNPRYQVTQFGKPVTLSCSQTLNHNVMYWYQQKSSQAPKLLFHYYDKDFNNEADTPDNFQSRRPNTSFCFLDIRSPGLGDTAMYLCATSPGLGNTEAFFGQGTRLTVV.

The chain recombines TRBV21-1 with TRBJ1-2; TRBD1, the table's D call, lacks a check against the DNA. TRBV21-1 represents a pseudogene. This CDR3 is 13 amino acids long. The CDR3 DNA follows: TGTGCCAGCATCGACAGGGTGAACTATGGCTACACCTTC. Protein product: CASIDRVNYGYTF.

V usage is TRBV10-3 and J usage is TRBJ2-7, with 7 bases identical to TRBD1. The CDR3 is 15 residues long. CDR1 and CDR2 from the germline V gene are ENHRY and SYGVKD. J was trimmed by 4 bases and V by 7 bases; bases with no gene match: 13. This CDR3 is CAITAGTASGYEQYF. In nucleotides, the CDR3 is TGTGCCATCACAGCCGGGACAGCCTCGGGGTACGAGCAGTACTTC.

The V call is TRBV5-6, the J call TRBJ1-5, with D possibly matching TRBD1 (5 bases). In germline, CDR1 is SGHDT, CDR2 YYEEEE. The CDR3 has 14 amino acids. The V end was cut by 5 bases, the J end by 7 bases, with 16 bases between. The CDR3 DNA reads TGTGCCAGCAGTATACGGGGGGGGTTCCAGCCCCAGCATTTT. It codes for CASSIRGGFQPQHF.

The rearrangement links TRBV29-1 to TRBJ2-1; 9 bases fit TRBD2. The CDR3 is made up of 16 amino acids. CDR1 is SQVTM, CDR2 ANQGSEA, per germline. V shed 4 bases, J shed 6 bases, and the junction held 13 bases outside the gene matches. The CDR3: CSVVRLGGGGSNEQFF. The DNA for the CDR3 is TGCAGCGTTGTAAGGTTGGGCGGGGGGGGATCCAATGAGCAGTTCTTC.